Shown below are 23 T cell receptor beta chains from a single sample sequenced in a study of shared clonotypes between healthy human individuals (dated by TCRdb to the early 2020s). Receptor amplification or capture employed the immunoSEQ multiplex PCR assay. TCRdb re-hosts the immuneACCESS table, in-frame sequences only. Its copies lack some clones; in the studies checked, an unresolved V gene accounts for under half of them, and the cause for the rest is not known. The sample table lists over 750,000 clones, about 96% of them with a count of one. Of the sample, about 0.25% falls within the top ten clones. CD8 naive samples were CD45RO-negative cells positively selected for CCR7, giving a CD45RA+CCR7+ population that excluded TemRA cells. The source material was naive CD8+ T cells sorted from blood. The meaning of the sample's cell subset or site label: CD45RA+CCR7+. The receptor set was obtained from a man younger than 45 in good health.

This clone was seen just once. The chain links TRBV18 to TRBJ2-7, with 15 bases identical to TRBD2. The V gene's germline CDR1 is KGHSH and CDR2 LQKENI. The V segment lost 3 bases and the J segment 1 base; nucleotides outside the gene matches: 1. The length of the CDR3 is 16 residues. In DNA form, the CDR3 reads TGTGCCAGCTCACCGGGGACTAGCGGGAGGTCCTACGAGCAGTACTTC. Protein: CASSPGTSGRSYEQYF.

This rearrangement joins TRBV4-1 to TRBJ2-7; 7 bases are shared with TRBD1. Germline trimming cut 4 bases from V and 9 bases from J; bases unmatched to any gene: 9. The V gene's germline CDR1 is MGHRA and CDR2 YSYEKL. The CDR3 covers 13 residues. The chain's CDR3 is CASSPRTGASQYF. The CDR3 nucleotides are TGCGCCAGCAGCCCACGGACAGGCGCATCGCAGTACTTC.

This clone was seen a single time. The CDR3 reads CASQDSGRSGREQYF. CDR3 DNA: TGTGCCAGCCAGGATAGCGGGAGGTCCGGACGCGAGCAGTACTTC. The chain joins TRBV7-6 to TRBJ2-7; 10 nucleotides align to TRBD2. The CDR3 loop spans 15 amino acids. The germline gives CDR1 SGHVS, CDR2 FNYEAQ. V was pared by 8 bases and J by 6 bases, with 13 bases of the junction left unmatched.

The rearrangement links TRBV7-9 to TRBJ1-5; D is uncertain. This CDR3 comprises 12 residues. Germline CDR1 reads SEHNR; CDR2 reads FQNEAQ (reference sequence). The ends were cut back, 1 base at V and 9 bases at J, with 7 bases in the middle. CDR3: CASSLDGMPQHF. Here the CDR3 DNA reads TGTGCCAGCAGCTTAGATGGGATGCCCCAGCATTTT.

The chain employs TRBV7-6 and TRBJ2-7, with D possibly called TRBD1 or TRBD2 (6 bases each). The V gene's germline CDR1 is SGHVS and CDR2 FNYEAQ. This CDR3 region has 16 residues. Trimming stripped 1 base from V and 2 bases from J, with 15 bases between. The DNA of the CDR3 is TGTGCCAGCAGCTTAGTAACCGGGGGCCAGGCCTACGAGCAGTACTTC. It encodes CASSLVTGGQAYEQYF.

This clone was picked up one time. V gene TRBV30 combines with J gene TRBJ2-7; 7 bases are a match to TRBD1. Losses at the gene ends were 2 bases for V and 2 bases for J; bases not matched to a gene: 6. CDR1 is GTSNPN, CDR2 SVGIG, per germline (reference sequence). The CDR3 contains 14 residues. The CDR3 sequence: CAWSPLGTAYEQYF. The CDR3 DNA reads TGTGCCTGGAGTCCGCTCGGGACAGCCTACGAGCAGTACTTC.

V gene TRBV4-2 combines with J gene TRBJ2-7, with D tentatively TRBD2 (5 bases). Per germline, CDR1 LGHNA and CDR2 YNFKEQ. The length of the CDR3 is 16 residues. V lost 5 bases and J lost 0, with 17 bases in between. The CDR3 DNA is TGTGCCAGCAGCAGAACGGACGGGATCAGCTCCTACGAGCAGTACTTC. Translation gives CASSRTDGISSYEQYF.

The DNA of the CDR3 is TGTGCCAGCAGCTCCTACCCGGGTAACTACAATGAGCAGTTCTTC. Amino acid sequence: CASSSYPGNYNEQFF. This chain uses TRBV9 with TRBJ2-1; D ambiguous. The CDR3 is made up of 15 amino acids. CDR1 and CDR2 from the germline V gene are SGDLS and YYNGEE. The V gene lost 4 bases and the J gene lost 3 bases, with 14 bases spanning the gap.

CDR3: CASSLDYNTGELFF. CDR3 DNA sequence: TGTGCCAGCAGCTTAGACTATAACACCGGGGAGCTGTTTTTT. This rearrangement joins TRBV11-2 to TRBJ2-2, with unresolved D. There are 14 residues in the CDR3. CDR1 is SGHAT and CDR2 is FQNNGV in the germline V gene. Trimming left V 0 bases short and J 2 bases short, with 4 bases between.

V gene TRBV29-1 combines with J gene TRBJ2-7, with no clear D. Germline CDR1 SQVTM, CDR2 ANQGSEA. Trimming removed 1 base from V and 2 bases from J, with 9 bases in between. CDR3 length: 13 amino acids. The CDR3, as DNA: TGCAGCGTTGAAGCTTCGGTACCCTACGAGCAGTACTTC. Encoded protein: CSVEASVPYEQYF.

The V call is TRBV7-9, the J call TRBJ1-2; a possible D gene is TRBD1 (5 bases). Germline lookup yields CDR1 SEHNR and CDR2 FQNEAQ (reference sequence). This CDR3 has 12 residues. With 5 bases removed from V and 4 bases from J, the gap between germline ends came to 8 bases. CDR3 region: CASSADIYGYTF. CDR3 nucleotides: TGTGCCAGCAGCGCGGACATCTATGGCTACACCTTC.

This chain connects TRBV10-3 to TRBJ2-3, with 10 bases fitting TRBD2. J lost 5 bases, V lost 0 bases, and 5 bases had no gene match. The CDR3 extends over 16 amino acids. CDR1 and CDR2 (germline): ENHRY, SYGVKD. CDR3 sequence reads: CAISESASGRVDTQYF. CDR3 nucleotide sequence: TGTGCCATCAGTGAGTCTGCTAGCGGGAGAGTAGATACGCAGTATTTT.

The chain combines TRBV7-3 with TRBJ2-1; D could derive from TRBD1 or TRBD2 (5 bases each). CDR3 length equals 14 residues. The germline gives CDR1 SGHTA, CDR2 FQGTGA. V was clipped by 5 bases and J by 4 bases, with 12 bases between them. The CDR3, as DNA: TGTGCCAGCAGCATGGGGGTTGAGTACAATGAGCAGTTCTTC. Its translation is CASSMGVEYNEQFF.

The DNA for the CDR3 is TGCGCCAGCAGCCAAGAAGTGGAGGGAGTGAGCTACAATGAGCAGTTCTTC. Amino acids: CASSQEVEGVSYNEQFF. The chain is built from TRBV4-3 and TRBJ2-1; D perhaps matches TRBD2 (6 bases). V was clipped by 0 bases and J by 3 bases, with 15 bases between them. The CDR3 length is 17 residues. CDR1 is LGHNA, CDR2 YSLEER, per germline.

The V gene is TRBV5-4, the J gene TRBJ2-7; 11 bases agree with TRBD2. Germline-derived CDR1 and CDR2 are SGHNT and YYREEE (reference sequence). This CDR3 spans 14 amino acids. Unmatched junction bases numbered 1, after V lost 3 bases and J lost 2 bases. CDR3 nucleotide sequence: TGTGCCAGCAGCTCGGGACTAGCGGCCTACGAGCAGTACTTC. As protein: CASSSGLAAYEQYF. Full variable domain (missing parts from reference TRBV5-4 and TRBJ2-7): ETGVTQSPTHLIKTRGQQVTLRCSSQSGHNTVSWYQQALGQGPQFIFQYYREEENGRGNFPPRFSGLQFPNYSSELNVNALELDDSALYLCASSSGLAAYEQYFGPGTRLTVT.

The chain is built from TRBV9 and TRBJ2-7; 13 bases match TRBD2. Germline V CDR1 and CDR2: SGDLS, YYNGEE. V lost 0 bases to trimming and J lost 13 bases; unmatched junction nucleotides: 4. This CDR3 is built from 13 residues. CDR3 in amino acids: CASSVDGTSGAYF. The CDR3 bases are TGTGCCAGCAGCGTAGACGGGACTAGCGGGGCCTACTTC.

The chain joins TRBV28 to TRBJ1-2; weak D call: TRBD1 (5 bases). This CDR3 comprises 15 residues. With 6 bases removed from V and 4 bases from J, the gap between germline ends came to 18 bases. Germline V gene lookup returns CDR1 MDHEN and CDR2 SYDVKM. The CDR3 region is CASSLGQGPTYGYTF. The CDR3 DNA sequence: TGTGCCAGCAGCTTAGGGCAGGGTCCGACCTATGGCTACACCTTC.

As DNA, the CDR3 is TGTGCCAGCAGCCGCCCAATGGGACCGGGCCCTTTTTATGGCTACACCTTC. This gives the protein CASSRPMGPGPFYGYTF. The chain has TRBV7-9 and TRBJ1-2; D might be TRBD1 (5 bases). The CDR3 extends over 17 amino acids. Deletions cut 5 bases from V and 5 bases from J, with 24 bases between. Germline loops: CDR1 SEHNR, CDR2 FQNEAQ (reference sequence).

CDR3 coding DNA: TGTGCCAGCAGTAGACTAACTGCCCTCAGCGGGAGAGAGGTCAATGAGCAGTTCTTC. This gives the protein CASSRLTALSGREVNEQFF. The chain recombines TRBV27 with TRBJ2-1; 8 bases align to TRBD2. Losses at the gene ends were 5 bases for V and 6 bases for J; bases not matched to a gene: 21. The CDR3 covers 19 residues. Germline loops: CDR1 MNHEY, CDR2 SMNVEV (reference sequence).

The CDR3 DNA reads TGTGCCAGCAGCTTAGTTCTAGCGGGAGTAGAGACCCAGTACTTC. Protein sequence: CASSLVLAGVETQYF. J is TRBJ2-5 and V is TRBV11-2; TRBD2 agrees at 10 bases. V lost 1 base, J lost 4 bases, and 3 bases stayed unmatched. The germline CDR1 and CDR2 sequences are SGHAT and FQNNGV. The CDR3 spans 15 residues.

The gene calls are TRBV2 and TRBJ2-7, with a possible D match to TRBD2 (6 bases). Germline V gene sequence: CDR1 SNHLY, CDR2 FYNNEI. CDR3 length: 13 amino acids. V was clipped by 4 bases and J by 2 bases, with 9 bases between them. CDR3 coding DNA: TGTGCCAGCAGTGGGAGGGGTACCTACGAGCAGTACTTC. Its translation: CASSGRGTYEQYF. The variable domain in full, completed from reference TRBV2 and TRBJ2-7, reads EPEVTQTPSHQVTQMGQEVILRCVPISNHLYFYWYRQILGQKVEFLVSFYNNEISEKSEIFDDQFSVERPDGSNFTLKIRSTKLEDSAMYFCASSGRGTYEQYFGPGTRLTVT.

The rearrangement joins TRBV15 to TRBJ1-5, with 7 bases lining up with TRBD1. The V segment lost 5 bases and the J segment 9 bases; nucleotides outside the gene matches: 10. The CDR3 spans 14 residues. CDR1 and CDR2 (germline): LNHNV, YYDKDF (reference sequence). CDR3 bases: TGTGCCACCAGCGGACGGGACAGCCTCGGGCCCCAGCATTTT. This encodes CATSGRDSLGPQHF.

This chain links TRBV19 with TRBJ2-7, with D possibly TRBD1 on 6 matching bases. In germline, CDR1 is LNHDA, CDR2 SQIVND (reference sequence). The V end was cut by 5 bases, the J end by 4 bases, with 12 bases between. The CDR3 contains 13 residues. The CDR3 spells CASSLGASYEQYF. DNA for the CDR3: TGTGCCAGTAGTCTGGGGGCCTCTTACGAGCAGTACTTC.